This entry concerns a single T cell receptor (beta chain). Its antigen is still unknown. The source of the sample is a study of OX40 agonist ivuxolimab in advanced cancers. Libraries were prepared by immunoSEQ multiplex PCR; TCRdb keeps only in-frame clonotypes and omits some of them. The sample shows more than 80,000 clones, around 90% of them seen only once. The ends were cut back, 4 bases at V and 1 base at J, with 16 bases in the middle. The CDR3 runs to 16 residues. Germline V gene data show CDR1 as SGHNT and CDR2 as YYREEE (reference sequence). General study results and limits: CD8+ T cells were the subset that, on average, had more expanded clones than CD4+.

People who had autoimmune disease history or systemic immunosuppression were excluded. This clonotype was obtained from an adult with an advanced solid tumor such as melanoma, head and neck, liver or kidney cancer. This chain uses TRBV5-4 with TRBJ2-3; D is perhaps TRBD1 (6 bases). The sequenced sample was CD4+ or CD8+ T cells sorted from blood, obtained in a trial of the OX40 agonist ivuxolimab. The CDR3 protein is CASSPGQTRGTDTQYF. CDR3 in DNA: TGTGCCAGCAGCCCGGGACAAACCAGGGGCACAGATACGCAGTATTTT.